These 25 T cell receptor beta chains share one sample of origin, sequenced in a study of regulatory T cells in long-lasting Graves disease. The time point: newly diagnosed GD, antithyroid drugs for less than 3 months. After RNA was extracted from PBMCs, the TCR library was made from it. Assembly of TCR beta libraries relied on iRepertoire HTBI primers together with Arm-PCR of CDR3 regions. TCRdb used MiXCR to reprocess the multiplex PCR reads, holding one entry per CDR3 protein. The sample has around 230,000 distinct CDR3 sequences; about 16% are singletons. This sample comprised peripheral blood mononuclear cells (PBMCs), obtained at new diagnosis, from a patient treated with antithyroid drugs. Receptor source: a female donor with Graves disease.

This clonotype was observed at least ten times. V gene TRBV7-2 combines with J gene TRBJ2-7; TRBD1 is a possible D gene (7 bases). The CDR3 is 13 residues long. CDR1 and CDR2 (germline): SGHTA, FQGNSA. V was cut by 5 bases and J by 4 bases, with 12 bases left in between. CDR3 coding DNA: TGTGCCAGCAGCCTCAGGGGGGATTACGAGCAGTACTTC. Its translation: CASSLRGDYEQYF.

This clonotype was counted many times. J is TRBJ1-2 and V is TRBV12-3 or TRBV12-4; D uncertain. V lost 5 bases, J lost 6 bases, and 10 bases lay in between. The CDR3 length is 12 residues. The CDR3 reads CASSPLGHGYTF. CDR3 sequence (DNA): TGTGCCAGCAGTCCCCTAGGCCATGGCTACACCTTC.

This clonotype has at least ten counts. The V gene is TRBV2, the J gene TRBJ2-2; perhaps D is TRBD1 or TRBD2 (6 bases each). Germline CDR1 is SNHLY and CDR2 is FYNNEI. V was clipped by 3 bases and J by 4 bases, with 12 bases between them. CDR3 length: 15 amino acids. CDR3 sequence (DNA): TGTGCCAGCAGTGAGAGGGGGGACCTCACCGGGGAGCTGTTTTTT. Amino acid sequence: CASSERGDLTGELFF.

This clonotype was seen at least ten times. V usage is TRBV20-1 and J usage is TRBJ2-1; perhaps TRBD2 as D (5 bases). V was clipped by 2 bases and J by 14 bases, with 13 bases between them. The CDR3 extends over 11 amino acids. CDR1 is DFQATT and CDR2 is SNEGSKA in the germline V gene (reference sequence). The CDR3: CSARPDWAEFF. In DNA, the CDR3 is TGCAGTGCTAGACCGGACTGGGCGGAGTTCTTC.

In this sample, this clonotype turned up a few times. The CDR3 reads CASSQDMAGVSHEQYF. The CDR3 nucleotides are TGTGCCAGCAGCCAAGATATGGCGGGAGTGTCCCACGAGCAGTACTTC. The chain has TRBV4-2 and TRBJ2-7; 7 bases align to TRBD2. This CDR3 is built from 16 residues. The germline gives CDR1 LGHNA, CDR2 YNFKEQ. V was pared by 0 bases and J by 5 bases, with 10 bases of the junction left unmatched.

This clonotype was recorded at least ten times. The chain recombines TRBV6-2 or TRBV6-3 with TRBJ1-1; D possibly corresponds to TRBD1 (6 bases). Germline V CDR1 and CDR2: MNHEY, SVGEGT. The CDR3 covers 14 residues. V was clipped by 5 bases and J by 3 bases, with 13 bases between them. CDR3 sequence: CASSQNRVYTEAFF. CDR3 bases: TGTGCCAGCAGTCAAAACAGGGTATACACTGAAGCTTTCTTT.

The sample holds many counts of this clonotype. The CDR3 DNA reads TGTGCCACCAGCAGAGGAGAGGTTCAGCCCCAGCATTTT. It is translated as CATSRGEVQPQHF. The V gene is TRBV15, the J gene TRBJ1-5; D call uncertain. Trimming removed 1 base at V and 6 bases at J, with 7 bases between. CDR1 is LNHNV and CDR2 is YYDKDF in the germline V gene (reference sequence). The CDR3 has 13 residues.

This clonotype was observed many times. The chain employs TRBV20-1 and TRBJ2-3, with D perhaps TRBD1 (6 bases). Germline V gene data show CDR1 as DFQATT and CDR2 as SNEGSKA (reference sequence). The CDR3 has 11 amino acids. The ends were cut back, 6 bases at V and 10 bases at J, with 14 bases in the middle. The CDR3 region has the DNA TGCAGTGCCGAGGGGGAATTGGCGCAGTATTTT. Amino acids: CSAEGELAQYF.

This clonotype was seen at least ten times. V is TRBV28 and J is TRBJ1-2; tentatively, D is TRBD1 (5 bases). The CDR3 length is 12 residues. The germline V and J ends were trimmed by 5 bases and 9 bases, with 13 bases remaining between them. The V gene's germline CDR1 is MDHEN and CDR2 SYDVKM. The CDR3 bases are TGTGCCAGCAGTACCGGGACTCGAAGCTACACCTTC. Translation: CASSTGTRSYTF.

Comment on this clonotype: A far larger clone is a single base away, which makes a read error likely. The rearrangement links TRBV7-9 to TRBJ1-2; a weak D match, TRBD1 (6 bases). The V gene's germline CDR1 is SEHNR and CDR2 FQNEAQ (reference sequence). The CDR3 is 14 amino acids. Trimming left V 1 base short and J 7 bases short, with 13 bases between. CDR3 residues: CASSLDTGRAGYTF. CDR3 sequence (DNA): TGTGCCAGCAGCTTAGACACAGGGCGGGCTGGCTACACCTTC.

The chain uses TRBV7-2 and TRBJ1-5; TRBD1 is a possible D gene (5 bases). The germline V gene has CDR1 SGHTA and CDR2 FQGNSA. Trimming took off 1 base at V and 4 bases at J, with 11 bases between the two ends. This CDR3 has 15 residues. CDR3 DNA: TGTGCCAGCAGCTTAGATCCGGGGCATAATCAGCCCCAGCATTTT. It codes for CASSLDPGHNQPQHF.

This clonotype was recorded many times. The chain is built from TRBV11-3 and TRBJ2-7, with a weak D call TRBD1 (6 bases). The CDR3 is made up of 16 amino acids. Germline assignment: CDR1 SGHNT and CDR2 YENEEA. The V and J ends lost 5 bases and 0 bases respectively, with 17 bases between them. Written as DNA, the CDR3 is TGTGCCAGCAGCCCCCCGACAGGCCTACTCTCCTACGAGCAGTACTTC. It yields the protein CASSPPTGLLSYEQYF.

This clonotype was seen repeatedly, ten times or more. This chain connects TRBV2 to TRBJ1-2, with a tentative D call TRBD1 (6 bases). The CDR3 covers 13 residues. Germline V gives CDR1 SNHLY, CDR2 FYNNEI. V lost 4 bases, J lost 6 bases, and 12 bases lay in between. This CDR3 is CASSVGGLDGYTF. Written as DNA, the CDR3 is TGTGCCAGCAGTGTAGGGGGTTTGGATGGCTACACCTTC. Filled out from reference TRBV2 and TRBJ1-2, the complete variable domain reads EPEVTQTPSHQVTQMGQEVILRCVPISNHLYFYWYRQILGQKVEFLVSFYNNEISEKSEIFDDQFSVERPDGSNFTLKIRSTKLEDSAMYFCASSVGGLDGYTFGSGTRLTVV.

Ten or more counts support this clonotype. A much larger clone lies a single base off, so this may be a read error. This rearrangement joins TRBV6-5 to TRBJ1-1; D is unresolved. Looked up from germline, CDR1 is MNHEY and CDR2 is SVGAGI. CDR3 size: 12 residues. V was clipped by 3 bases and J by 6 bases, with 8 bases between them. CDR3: CASSYDSAEAFF. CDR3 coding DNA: TGTGCCAGCAGTTATGATTCCGCTGAAGCTTTCTTT.

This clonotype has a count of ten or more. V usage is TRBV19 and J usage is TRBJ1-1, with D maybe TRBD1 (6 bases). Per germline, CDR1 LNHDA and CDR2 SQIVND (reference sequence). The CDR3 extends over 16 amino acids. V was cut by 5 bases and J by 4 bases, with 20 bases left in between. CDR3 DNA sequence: TGTGCCAGTAGTCTCGCCAGGGGAATCGGGGCCACTGAAGCTTTCTTT. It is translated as CASSLARGIGATEAFF.

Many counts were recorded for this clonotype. The CDR3 nucleotides read TGCAGTGCTGACCCCGGGAATGGCTACACCTTC. It encodes CSADPGNGYTF. V usage is TRBV20-1 and J usage is TRBJ1-2, with D hard to call. The V gene lost 5 bases and the J gene lost 6 bases, with 10 bases spanning the gap. The V gene's germline CDR1 is DFQATT and CDR2 SNEGSKA (reference sequence). CDR3 length: 11 amino acids.

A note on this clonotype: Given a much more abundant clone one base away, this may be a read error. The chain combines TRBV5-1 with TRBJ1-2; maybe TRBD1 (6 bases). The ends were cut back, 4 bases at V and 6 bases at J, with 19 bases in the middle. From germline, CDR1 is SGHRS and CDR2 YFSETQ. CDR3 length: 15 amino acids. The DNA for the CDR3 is TGCGCCAGCAGCGGGGACACCTGGAGCATAAATGGCTACACCTTC. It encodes CASSGDTWSINGYTF.

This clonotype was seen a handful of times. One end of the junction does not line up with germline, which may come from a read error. The CDR3 sequence is CATIWYANAGELFF. The CDR3 bases are TGTGCTACAATCTGGTACGCGAACGCCGGGGAGCTGTTTTTT. This chain connects TRBV6-7 to TRBJ2-2; the D is unclear. TRBV6-7 has ORF status, its function being uncertain. This CDR3 has 14 residues.

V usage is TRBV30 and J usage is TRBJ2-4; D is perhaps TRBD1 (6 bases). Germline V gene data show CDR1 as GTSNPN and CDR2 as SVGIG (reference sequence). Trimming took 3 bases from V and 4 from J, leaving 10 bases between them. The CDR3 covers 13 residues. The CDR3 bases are TGTGCCTGGAGCCCAACAGGGAAAAACATTCAGTACTTC. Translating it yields CAWSPTGKNIQYF.

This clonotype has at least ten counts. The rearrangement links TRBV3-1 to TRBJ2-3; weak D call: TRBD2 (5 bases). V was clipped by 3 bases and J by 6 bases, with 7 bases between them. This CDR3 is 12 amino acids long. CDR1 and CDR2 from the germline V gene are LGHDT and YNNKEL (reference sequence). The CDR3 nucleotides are TGTGCCAGCAGCCACGGGAAGGATACGCAGTATTTT. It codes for CASSHGKDTQYF.

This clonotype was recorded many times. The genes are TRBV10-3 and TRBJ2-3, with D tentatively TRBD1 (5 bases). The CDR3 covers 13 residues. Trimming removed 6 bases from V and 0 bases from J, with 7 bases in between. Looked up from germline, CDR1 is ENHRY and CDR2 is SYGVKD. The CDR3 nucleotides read TGTGCCATCAGGACAGAGAGCACAGATACGCAGTATTTT. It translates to CAIRTESTDTQYF.

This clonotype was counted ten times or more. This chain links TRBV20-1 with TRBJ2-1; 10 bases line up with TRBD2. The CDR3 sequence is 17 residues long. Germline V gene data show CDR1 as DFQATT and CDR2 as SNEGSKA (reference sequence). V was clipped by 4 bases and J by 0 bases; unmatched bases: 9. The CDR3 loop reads CSATDERLAGSYNEQFF. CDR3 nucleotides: TGCAGTGCTACGGATGAGCGACTAGCGGGCTCCTACAATGAGCAGTTCTTC.

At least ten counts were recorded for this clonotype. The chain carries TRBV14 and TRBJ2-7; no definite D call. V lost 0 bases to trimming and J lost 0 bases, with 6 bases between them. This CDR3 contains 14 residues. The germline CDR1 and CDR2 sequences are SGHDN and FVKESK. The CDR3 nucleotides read TGTGCCAGCAGCCAAGACCCGAGCTCCTACGAGCAGTACTTC. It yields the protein CASSQDPSSYEQYF.

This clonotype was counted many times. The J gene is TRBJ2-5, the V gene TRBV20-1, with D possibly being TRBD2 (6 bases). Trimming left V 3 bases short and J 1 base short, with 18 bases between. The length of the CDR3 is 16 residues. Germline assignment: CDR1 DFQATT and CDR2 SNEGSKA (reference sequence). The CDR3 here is CSASPLIGGLQETQYF. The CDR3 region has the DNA TGCAGTGCTAGCCCTTTAATCGGGGGACTCCAAGAGACCCAGTACTTC.

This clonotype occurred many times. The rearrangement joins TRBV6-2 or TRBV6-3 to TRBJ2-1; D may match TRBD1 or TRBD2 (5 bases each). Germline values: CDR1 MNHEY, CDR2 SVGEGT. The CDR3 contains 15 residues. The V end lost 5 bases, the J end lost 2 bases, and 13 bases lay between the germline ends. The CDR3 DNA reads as TGTGCCAGCAGTGAAGGTGGGGGACCCTACAATGAGCAGTTCTTC. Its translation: CASSEGGGPYNEQFF.